This T cell receptor (beta chain) appears in the sequencing data of a study of cytomegalovirus exposure and HLA in healthy donors. Overall study findings and caveats: Earlier findings revealed that most TCR beta V segments proved productive either about 87% or about 30% of the time. According to a later analysis, donors in an Asian-associated ancestry cluster reportedly had fewer N-insertions than the roughly 660-donor mean. In a later analysis, CMV-associated beta chains were mostly HLA-associated, it appeared. There were 150 to 200 TCR beta chains listed as cytomegalovirus-associated.

The PCR had 60 Vbeta and 13 Jbeta primers. Generated by immunoSEQ multiplex PCR, the TCRdb table keeps only in-frame clones and is missing some. Of 200,000 or so clones listed, around 77% were seen once; the top ten hold less than 3%. This clone was detected once. Its cognate antigen is unknown. The CDR3 is 13 residues long. V lost 4 bases and J 3 bases, leaving 12 bases between the germline ends. Per germline, CDR1 GTSNPN and CDR2 SVGIG (reference sequence). Sequencing input: PBMCs. This TCR was sampled from a woman under 40 in good health and CMV-seronegative. The chain couples TRBV30 to TRBJ2-5; maybe TRBD1 (6 bases). CDR3 sequence (DNA): TGTGCCTGGATTCGTGCAGGGGAAGAGACCCAGTACTTC. It translates to CAWIRAGEETQYF.